This T cell receptor (beta chain) originates from a study of prognosis after radiotherapy for stage I lung cancer. Template was genomic DNA; TCR beta CDR3 amplified in two multiplex PCR rounds. Each TRBV and TRBJ gene had its own primer in the first PCR round. TCRdb called the multiplex PCR reads again in MiXCR, with one record for every CDR3 protein. The sample has 20,000 to 25,000 distinct CDR3 sequences, 40% seen once. At both of two time points, 5 to 6 milliliters of peripheral blood were drawn. CDR1 and CDR2 (germline): SGHRS, YFSETQ. The CDR3 loop spans 14 amino acids. Trimming pared 4 bases from V and 2 bases from J, leaving 9 bases between. The sample holds many counts of this clonotype. Its antigen is not known. Study-wide results and limits: Gene usage of TRBV and TRBJ reportedly differed between patients with and without metastases.

This chain uses TRBV5-1 with TRBJ1-4; D unclear. The origin of this receptor is a donor over 45 with non-small cell lung cancer. The input for sequencing was PBMCs, taken before or after stereotactic body radiation therapy (not recorded which). In nucleotides, the CDR3 is TGCGCCAGCAGCCCGACAAGGACTAATGAAAAACTGTTTTTT. Encoded protein: CASSPTRTNEKLFF.